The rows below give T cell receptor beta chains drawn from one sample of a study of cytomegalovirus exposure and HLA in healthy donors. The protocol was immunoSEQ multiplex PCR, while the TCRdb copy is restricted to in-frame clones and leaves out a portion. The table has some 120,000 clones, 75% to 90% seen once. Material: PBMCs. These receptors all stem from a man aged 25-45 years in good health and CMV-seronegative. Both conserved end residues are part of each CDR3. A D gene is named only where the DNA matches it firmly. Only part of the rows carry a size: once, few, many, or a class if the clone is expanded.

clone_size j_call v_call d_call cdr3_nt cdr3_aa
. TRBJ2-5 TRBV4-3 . TGCGCCAGCAGTCGGGGCAGGGGGGTCGCAGAGACCCAGTACTTC CASSRGRGVAETQYF
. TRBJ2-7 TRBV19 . TGTGCCAGTAGTATGTCACCCAGGGTTCCGCGGGAGCAGTACTTC CASSMSPRVPREQYF
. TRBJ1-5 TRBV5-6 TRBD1 TGTGCCAGCAGTTCGGGACAGGGTCAGAGACAGCCCCAGCATTTT CASSSGQGQRQPQHF
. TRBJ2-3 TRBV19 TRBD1 TGTGCCAGTAGTATAGTTCACAGGGGGGGCACAGATACGCAGTATTTT CASSIVHRGGTDTQYF
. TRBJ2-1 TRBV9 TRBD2 TGTGCCAGCAGCGTAGTTGGGACTAGCGGGAGTAGCCCCTACAATGAGCAGTTCTTC CASSVVGTSGSSPYNEQFF
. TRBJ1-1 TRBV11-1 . TGTGCCAGCAGCTCGGCAGGGGTCACTGAAGCTTTCTTT CASSSAGVTEAFF
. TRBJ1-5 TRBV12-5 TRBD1 TGTGCTAGTGGTTTGACTATCCGGGGACAGGGTGGGCCCCAGCATTTT CASGLTIRGQGGPQHF
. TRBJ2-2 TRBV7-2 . TGTGCCAGCAGCTTATTGTCGACCGGGGAGCTGTTTTTT CASSLLSTGELFF
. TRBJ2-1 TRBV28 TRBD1 TGTGCCAGCAGTTCCTCCGGGACAGGGGAACATGAGCAGTTCTTC CASSSSGTGEHEQFF
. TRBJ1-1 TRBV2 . TGTGCCAGCAGTGAGGGGAGGGGTCGGACTGAAGCTTTCTTT CASSEGRGRTEAFF
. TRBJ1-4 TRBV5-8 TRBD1 TGTGCCAGCAGCTTGGACTTCGGGACAGGGAGTAATGGGAAACTGTTTTTT CASSLDFGTGSNGKLFF
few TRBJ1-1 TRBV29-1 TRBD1 TGCAGCGGGGACAGGGGGAACACTGAAGCTTTCTTT CSGDRGNTEAFF
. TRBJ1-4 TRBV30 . TGTGCCTGGAGTGAGCACGGGAGTGGGGAAAAACTGTTTTTT CAWSEHGSGEKLFF
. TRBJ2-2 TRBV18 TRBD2 TGTGCCAGCTCACCGAAAGGGACTAGCGGTTTCGCGAACACCGGGGAGCTGTTTTTT CASSPKGTSGFANTGELFF
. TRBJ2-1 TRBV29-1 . TGCAGCGTTGAACGGTGGGAGCTAACCAATGAGCAGTTCTTC CSVERWELTNEQFF
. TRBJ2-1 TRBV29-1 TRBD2 TGCAGCGCTCAGGGACTAGCGGGAGACAATGAGCAGTTCTTC CSAQGLAGDNEQFF
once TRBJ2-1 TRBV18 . TGTGCCAGCTCACCTGGTCTAAGAGTCTACAATGAGCAGTTCTTC CASSPGLRVYNEQFF
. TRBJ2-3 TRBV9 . TGTGCCAGCAGCGTAGTCCCGGGTACGCAGTATTTT CASSVVPGTQYF
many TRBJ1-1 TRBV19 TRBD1 TGTGCCTGCAACAGGGGGCGGTGGGAGAACACTGAAGCTTTCTTT CACNRGRWENTEAFF
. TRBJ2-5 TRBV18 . TGTGCCAGCTCACCACCAAAGGGTAGGGGCCAAGAGACCCAGTACTTC CASSPPKGRGQETQYF
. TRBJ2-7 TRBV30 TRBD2 TGTGCCTGGGCCCTAGGCGGGAGTCTCAACGAGCAGTACTTC CAWALGGSLNEQYF